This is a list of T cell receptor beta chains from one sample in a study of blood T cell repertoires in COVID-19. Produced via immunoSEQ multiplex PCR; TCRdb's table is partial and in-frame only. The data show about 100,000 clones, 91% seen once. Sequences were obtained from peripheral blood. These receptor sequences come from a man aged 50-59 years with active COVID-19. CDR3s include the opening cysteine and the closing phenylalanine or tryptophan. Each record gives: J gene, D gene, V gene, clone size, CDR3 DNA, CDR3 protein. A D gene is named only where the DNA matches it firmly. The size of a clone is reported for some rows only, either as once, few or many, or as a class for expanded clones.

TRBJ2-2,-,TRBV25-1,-,TGTGCCAGCAGTGGCGGGCAAGACACCGGGGAGCTGTTTTTT,CASSGGQDTGELFF
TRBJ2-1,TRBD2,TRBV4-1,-,TGCGCCAGCAGCCGGGCGGGAGATCCCAATGAGCAGTTCTTC,CASSRAGDPNEQFF
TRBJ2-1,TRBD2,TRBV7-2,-,TGTGCCAGCAGCCCCCTCGGACTAGCGGGAGGAGAGCAGTTCTTC,CASSPLGLAGGEQFF
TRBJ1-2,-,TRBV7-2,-,TGTGCCAGCAGCTCGGGCAGGGTGACCGTTGGAGCTAACTATGGCTACACCTTC,CASSSGRVTVGANYGYTF
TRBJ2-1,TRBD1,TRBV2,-,TGTGCCAGCACTCGGACAGGGCCCAGTGAGCAGTTCTTC,CASTRTGPSEQFF
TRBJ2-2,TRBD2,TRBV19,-,TGTGCCAGTAGTTCTTTAGCGGGAGGAGTAAACGCCGGGGAGCTGTTTTTT,CASSSLAGGVNAGELFF
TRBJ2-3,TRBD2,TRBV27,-,TGTGCCAGCAGGCTAAGCGGGAAAATCACAGATACGCAGTATTTT,CASRLSGKITDTQYF
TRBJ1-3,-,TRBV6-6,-,TGTGCCAGCAGTCCCCGCTCGACACATCCAGGGCGGTTCTCTGGAAACACCATATATTTT,CASSPRSTHPGRFSGNTIYF
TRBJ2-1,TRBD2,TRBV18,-,TGTGCCAGCTCACCTACTAGCGGGACCTACAATGAGCAGTTCTTC,CASSPTSGTYNEQFF
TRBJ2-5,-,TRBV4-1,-,TGCGCCAGCAGCCAAGACCCCGGTTGGCAAGAGACCCAGTACTTC,CASSQDPGWQETQYF
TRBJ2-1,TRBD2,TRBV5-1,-,TGCGCCAGCAGCCTTCGACTAGCGGGAGTCTACAATGAGCAGTTCTTC,CASSLRLAGVYNEQFF
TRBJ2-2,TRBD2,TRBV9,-,TGTGCCAGCAGCGTAGCGAGCGGGGGGCCATACGCTGACACCGGGGAGCTGTTTTTT,CASSVASGGPYADTGELFF
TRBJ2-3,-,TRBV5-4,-,TGTGCCAGCAGCCAGGGACTTCTCACAGATACGCAGTATTTT,CASSQGLLTDTQYF
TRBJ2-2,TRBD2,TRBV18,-,TGTGCCAGCTCATCAGGGACTACGAACACCGGGGAGCTGTTTTTT,CASSSGTTNTGELFF
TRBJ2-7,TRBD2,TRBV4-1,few,TGCGCCAGCAGCCACGTAGGAGTGACTAGCGGGGGAGACGAGCAGTACTTC,CASSHVGVTSGGDEQYF
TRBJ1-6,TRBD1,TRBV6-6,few,TGTGCCAGCAGTTACTCGGGGACAGGGAATTCACCCCTCCACTTT,CASSYSGTGNSPLHF
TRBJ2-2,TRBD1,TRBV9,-,TGTGCCAGTTCCCGTCACAGGGGCACCGGGGAGCTGTTTTTT,CASSRHRGTGELFF
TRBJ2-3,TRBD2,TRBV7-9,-,TGTGCCAGCAGCTTAAGGCCTAGCGGGACCACAGATACGCAGTATTTT,CASSLRPSGTTDTQYF
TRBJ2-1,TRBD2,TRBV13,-,TGTGCCAGCAGCTTAGTTGCGGGGGGGCAAAATGAGCAGTTCTTC,CASSLVAGGQNEQFF
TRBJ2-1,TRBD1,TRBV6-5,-,TGTGCCAGCACAACCTGGACAGGCGCCAATGAGCAGTTCTTC,CASTTWTGANEQFF
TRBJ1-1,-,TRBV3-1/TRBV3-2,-,TGTGCCAGCAGCCAACCCAAAATCCGGGGGGCCACTGAAGCTTTCTTT,CASSQPKIRGATEAFF
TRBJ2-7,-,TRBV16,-,TGTGCCAGCAGCAACGAACAGGTGGGGTCCTACGAGCAGTACTTC,CASSNEQVGSYEQYF
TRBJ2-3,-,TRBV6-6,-,TGTGCCAGCATTGCGGTAACTAGCACAGATACGCAGTATTTT,CASIAVTSTDTQYF
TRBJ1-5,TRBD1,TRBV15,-,TGTGCCACCAGCAGAGATGGGGACAGGAATCAGCCCCAGCATTTT,CATSRDGDRNQPQHF
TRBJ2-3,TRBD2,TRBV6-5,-,TGTGCCAGCAGTTCACGCGACTCGGGAGGGCTGTATACGCAGTATTTT,CASSSRDSGGLYTQYF
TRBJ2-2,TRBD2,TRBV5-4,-,TGTGCCAGCAGGGAATCGGGACTAGCGGGAGGGCCGACCGGGGAGCTGTTTTTT,CASRESGLAGGPTGELFF
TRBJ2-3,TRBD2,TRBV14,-,TGTGCCAGCAGCCCCTCGGGGGGGGCTCGGGGAGATACGCAGTATTTT,CASSPSGGARGDTQYF
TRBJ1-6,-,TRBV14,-,TGTGCCAGCAGCCAAGCGGAGGGCGCGCTTTGGAATTCACCCCTCCACTTT,CASSQAEGALWNSPLHF
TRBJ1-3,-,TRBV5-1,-,TGCGCCAGCAGCTTGGAGGGCTGGGGGGATGGAAACACCATATATTTT,CASSLEGWGDGNTIYF
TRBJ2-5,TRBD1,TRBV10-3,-,TGTGCCACTAGCCGGGACAGGGGAGAGACCCAGTACTTC,CATSRDRGETQYF
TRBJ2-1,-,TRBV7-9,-,TGTGCCAGCAGCCCCAACAGCCTCAATGAGCAGTTCTTC,CASSPNSLNEQFF
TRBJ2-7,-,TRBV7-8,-,TGTGCCAGCAGCGATCGCGGGACTGACTACGAGCAGTACTTC,CASSDRGTDYEQYF
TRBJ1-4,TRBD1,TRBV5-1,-,TGCGCCAGCAGCCTCCCCGGGACAGGGGATGAAAAACTGTTTTTT,CASSLPGTGDEKLFF
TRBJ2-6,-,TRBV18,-,TGTGCCAGCTCACCACTACAGGGCCCTGGGGCCAACGTCCTGACTTTC,CASSPLQGPGANVLTF
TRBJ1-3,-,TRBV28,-,TGTGCCAGCAGCCTAAGGACAAGCTCTGGAAACACCATATATTTT,CASSLRTSSGNTIYF
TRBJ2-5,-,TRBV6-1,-,TGTGCCAGCACCTACGGCACAGGGCTAGGGGAGACCCAGTACTTC,CASTYGTGLGETQYF
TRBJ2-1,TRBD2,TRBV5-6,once,TGTGCCAGCAGTACCCCGGGACTAGCGGGAGGTAATGAGCAGTTCTTC,CASSTPGLAGGNEQFF
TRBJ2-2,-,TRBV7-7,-,TGTGCCAGCAGCTTAGGTGGGGCAGGGTCCGGGGAGCTGTTTTTT,CASSLGGAGSGELFF
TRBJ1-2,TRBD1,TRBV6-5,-,TGTGCCAGCAGTTCCCCCGACAGGGGGCGAGGCTACACCTTC,CASSSPDRGRGYTF
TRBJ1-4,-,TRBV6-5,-,TGTGCCAGCAGTTACTCTCAGGCAGGAGGGGAAAAACTGTTTTTT,CASSYSQAGGEKLFF
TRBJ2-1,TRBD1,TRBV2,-,TGTGCCAGCAGAAAAAGGGACAGGGGCGAGCAGTTCTTC,CASRKRDRGEQFF
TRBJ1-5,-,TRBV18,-,TGTGCCAGCTCCCACGGACAGAGCAATCAGCCCCAGCATTTT,CASSHGQSNQPQHF
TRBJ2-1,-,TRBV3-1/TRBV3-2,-,TGTGCCAGCAGCCAAGGCTCCACTCTCCAGGGAGGTGAGCAGTTCTTC,CASSQGSTLQGGEQFF
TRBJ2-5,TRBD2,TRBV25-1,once,TGTGCCAGCAGCCCCCGGACTAGCGGGAGGGCCTCGGAGACCCAGTACTTC,CASSPRTSGRASETQYF
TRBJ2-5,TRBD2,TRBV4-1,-,TGCGCCAGCAGCCTTGGACTAGGGGTGTCCCAAGAGACCCAGTACTTC,CASSLGLGVSQETQYF
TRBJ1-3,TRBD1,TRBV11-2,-,TGTGCCAGCAGCCCCCGGACAGGGACCAACTCTGGAAACACCATATATTTT,CASSPRTGTNSGNTIYF
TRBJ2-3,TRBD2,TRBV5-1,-,TGCGCCAGCAGCTTGGTTGGCGGGGGGGTTCTAACAGATACGCAGTATTTT,CASSLVGGGVLTDTQYF
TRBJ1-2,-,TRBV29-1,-,TGCAGCGTGGGAGACAGGACAACTAACTATGGCTACACCTTC,CSVGDRTTNYGYTF